This T cell receptor delta chain was identified in a study of delta chains in infants with herpesvirus infections. The wider study: Infants in Uganda were tracked from birth through primary CMV infection. Infants infected with CMV after birth were searched for public fetal Vdelta1/Vgamma8 clonotype. General observations from the study: Only the first time point after infection showed the public clonotype.

Reverse transcription of PBMC RNA used primers specific for the gamma and delta chains. TCRdb fed the RT-PCR reads into CATT to redo clone calling. Here the sample spans several hundred delta-chain clones, 45% to 60% being singletons. This clone is labeled large. Its matching antigen is unknown. V lost 2 bases to trimming and J lost 4 bases, with 8 bases between them. The CDR3 has 13 amino acids. Germline CDR1 reads TSWWSYY; CDR2 reads QGS. The source of this sequence is a human donor who was a Ugandan infant, either HIV-exposed or HIV-unexposed (not recorded which). This sequence joins TRDV1 and TRDJ1; the D is unclear. The starting material was peripheral blood, obtained at time point 3 of longitudinal follow-up. CDR3 amino acids: CALGEGSDDKLIF. CDR3 sequence (DNA): TGTGCTCTTGGGGAAGGCTCCGACGATAAACTCATCTTT.